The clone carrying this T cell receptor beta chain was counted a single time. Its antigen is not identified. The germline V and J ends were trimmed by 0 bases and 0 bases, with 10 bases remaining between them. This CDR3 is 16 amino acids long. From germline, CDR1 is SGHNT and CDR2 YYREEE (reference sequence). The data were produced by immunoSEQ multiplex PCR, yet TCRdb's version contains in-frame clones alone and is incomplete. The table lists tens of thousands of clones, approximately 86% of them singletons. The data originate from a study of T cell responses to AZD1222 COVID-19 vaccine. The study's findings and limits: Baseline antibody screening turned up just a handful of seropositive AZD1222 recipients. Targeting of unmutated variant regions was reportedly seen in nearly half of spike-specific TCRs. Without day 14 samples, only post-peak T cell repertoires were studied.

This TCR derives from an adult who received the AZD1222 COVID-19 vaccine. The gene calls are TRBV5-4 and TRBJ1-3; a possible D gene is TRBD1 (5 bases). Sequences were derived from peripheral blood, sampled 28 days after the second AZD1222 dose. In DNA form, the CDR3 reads TGTGCCAGCAGCTTGGGACAGCCCTTCTCTGGAAACACCATATATTTT. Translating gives CASSLGQPFSGNTIYF.